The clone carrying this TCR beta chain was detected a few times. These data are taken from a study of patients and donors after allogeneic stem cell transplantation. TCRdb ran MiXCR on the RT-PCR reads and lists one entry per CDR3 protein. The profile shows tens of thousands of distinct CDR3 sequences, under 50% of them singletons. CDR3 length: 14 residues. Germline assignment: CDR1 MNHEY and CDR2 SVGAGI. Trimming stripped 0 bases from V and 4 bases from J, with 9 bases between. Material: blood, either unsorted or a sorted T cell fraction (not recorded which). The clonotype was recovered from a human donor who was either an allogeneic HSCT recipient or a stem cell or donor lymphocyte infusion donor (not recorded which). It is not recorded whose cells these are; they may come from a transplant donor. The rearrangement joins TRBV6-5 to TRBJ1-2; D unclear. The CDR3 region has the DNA TGTGCCAGCAGTTACTCAAAAGTTACCTATGGCTACACCTTC. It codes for CASSYSKVTYGYTF.